Listed here are 10 T cell receptor beta chains from one sample, sequenced in a study of cytomegalovirus exposure and HLA in healthy donors. Produced via immunoSEQ multiplex PCR; TCRdb's table is partial and in-frame only. Altogether 120,000 or so clones are present, approximately 95% being singletons, with the ten largest covering 1.5% to 2%. Specimen: PBMCs. All receptors derive from a young man in good health and CMV-seronegative.

The rearrangement links TRBV7-9 to TRBJ2-7; TRBD2 matches 13 bases. The CDR3 runs 16 residues. Germline V CDR1 and CDR2: SEHNR, FQNEAQ (reference sequence). Trimming removed 6 bases from V and 4 bases from J; junction bases left unmatched: 9. CDR3 region: CASSPPTSGRSYEQYF. The CDR3 region has the DNA TGTGCCAGCAGTCCCCCGACTAGCGGGAGGTCGTACGAGCAGTACTTC.

This sequence joins TRBV5-6 and TRBJ1-1; TRBD1 is a possible D gene (6 bases). This CDR3 is built from 15 residues. Per the germline V gene, CDR1 is SGHDT and CDR2 is YYEEEE. Trimming left V 4 bases short and J 1 base short, with 14 bases between. CDR3 in amino acids: CASSPDGGPNTEAFF. The CDR3 DNA follows: TGTGCCAGCAGCCCCGACGGGGGGCCGAACACTGAAGCTTTCTTT.

The chain links TRBV2 to TRBJ2-3; maybe TRBD2 (6 bases). Trimming left V 8 bases short and J 3 bases short, with 6 bases between. The CDR3 spans 11 residues. Germline CDR1 is SNHLY and CDR2 is FYNNEI. CDR3 residues: CASRGTDTQYF. In DNA, the CDR3 is TGTGCCAGCCGGGGGACAGATACGCAGTATTTT. Using reference TRBV2 and TRBJ2-3 for the parts outside the CDR3, the full variable domain is EPEVTQTPSHQVTQMGQEVILRCVPISNHLYFYWYRQILGQKVEFLVSFYNNEISEKSEIFDDQFSVERPDGSNFTLKIRSTKLEDSAMYFCASRGTDTQYFGPGTRLTVL.

The V gene is TRBV29-1, the J gene TRBJ2-7; TRBD2 aligns across 10 bases. The trim removed 3 bases at V and 10 bases at J, leaving 9 bases unmatched. The CDR3 is 13 amino acids. Germline CDR1 reads SQVTM; CDR2 reads ANQGSEA. CDR3 DNA: TGCAGCGTTGACCGGCTAGCGGGAGTGGGCCAGTACTTC. It yields the protein CSVDRLAGVGQYF.

The CDR3 region is CTAGGSSGANVLTF. CDR3 nucleotide sequence: TGCACTGCAGGGGGATCATCTGGGGCCAACGTCCTGACTTTC. V is TRBV29-1 and J is TRBJ2-6, with 7 bases aligning to TRBD1. The germline gives CDR1 SQVTM, CDR2 ANQGSEA. CDR3 size: 14 residues.

This clone was detected only once. CDR3 nucleotides: TGCGCCAGCAGCCCCGGGCGACAGGGGAGCGGTGAGCAGTTCTTC. This sequence encodes CASSPGRQGSGEQFF. The rearrangement uses TRBV4-3 and TRBJ2-1, with 8 bases matching TRBD1. The germline V gene has CDR1 LGHNA and CDR2 YSLEER. The ends lost 4 bases at V and 9 bases at J; junction bases unmatched: 11. The CDR3 sequence is 15 residues long.

The CDR3 here is CASSEGGGHQPQHF. Written as DNA, the CDR3 is TGTGCCAGCAGCGAAGGGGGGGGACATCAGCCCCAGCATTTT. This chain uses TRBV9 with TRBJ1-5; D possibly corresponds to TRBD1 (6 bases). Germline values: CDR1 SGDLS, CDR2 YYNGEE. V was trimmed by 3 bases and J by 5 bases, leaving 12 bases between them. The CDR3 totals 14 residues.

The chain is built from TRBV29-1 and TRBJ2-3; maybe TRBD2 (6 bases). The V gene lost 7 bases and the J gene lost 4 bases, with 18 bases spanning the gap. Looked up from germline, CDR1 is SQVTM and CDR2 is ANQGSEA. CDR3 length: 14 residues. The CDR3 reads CSGKGLSGADTQYF. CDR3 DNA: TGCAGCGGGAAGGGACTGAGCGGCGCAGATACGCAGTATTTT.

The rearrangement uses TRBV28 and TRBJ1-5, with 8 bases aligning to TRBD1. The germline CDR1 and CDR2 sequences are MDHEN and SYDVKM. CDR3 length equals 14 residues. J gave up 5 bases and V 5 bases, and 5 bases lay outside the gene matches. The CDR3 protein is CASSQDRGDQPQHF. The CDR3 DNA sequence: TGTGCCAGCAGTCAAGACAGGGGAGATCAGCCCCAGCATTTT.

The chain recombines TRBV27 with TRBJ2-7, with TRBD2 matching over 9 bases. Per the germline V gene, CDR1 is MNHEY and CDR2 is SMNVEV (reference sequence). With 6 bases clipped from V and 2 bases from J, the junction kept 5 bases outside the gene matches. The CDR3 is 14 residues long. DNA for the CDR3: TGTGCCAGCAGCCTGGGCGGGAGGGCCTACGAGCAGTACTTC. Translating it yields CASSLGGRAYEQYF.